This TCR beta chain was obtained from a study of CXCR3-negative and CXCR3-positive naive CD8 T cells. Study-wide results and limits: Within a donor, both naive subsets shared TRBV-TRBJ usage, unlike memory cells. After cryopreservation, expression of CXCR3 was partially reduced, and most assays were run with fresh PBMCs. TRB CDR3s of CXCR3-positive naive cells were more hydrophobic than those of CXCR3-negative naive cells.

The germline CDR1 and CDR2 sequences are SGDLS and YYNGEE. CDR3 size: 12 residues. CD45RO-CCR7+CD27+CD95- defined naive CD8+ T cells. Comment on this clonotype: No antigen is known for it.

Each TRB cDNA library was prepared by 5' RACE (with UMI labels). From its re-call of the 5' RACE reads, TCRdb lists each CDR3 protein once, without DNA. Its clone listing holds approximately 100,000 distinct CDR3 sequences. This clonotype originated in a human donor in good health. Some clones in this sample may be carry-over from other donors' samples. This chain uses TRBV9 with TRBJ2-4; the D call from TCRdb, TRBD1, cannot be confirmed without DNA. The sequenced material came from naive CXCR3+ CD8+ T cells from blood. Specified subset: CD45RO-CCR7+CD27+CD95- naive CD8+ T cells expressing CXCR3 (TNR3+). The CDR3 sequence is CADAGAKNIQYF.